Listed below are T cell receptor beta chains from one sample, sequenced in a study of T-cell reconstitution after alpha-beta-depleted transplantation in children. TCRdb recomputed calls from the PCR reads with MiXCR, one row per CDR3 protein. The data hold approximately 520,000 distinct CDR3 sequences, with about 30% observed a single time. The sample consisted of PBMCs from the stem cell graft donor, taken from the stem cell graft. The receptors come from a human donor who donated a stem cell graft to a child with aplastic anemia. The CDR3 runs from the conserved cysteine through the conserved F or W. A D gene is named only where the DNA matches it firmly. Some rows have no size entry. The others give once, few or many, or a class for an expanded clone.

TRBJ2-7,TRBD2,13,NA,TRBV6-2/TRBV6-3,TGTGCCAGCAGTTCACTAGCGGACTACGAGCAGTACTTC,CASSSLADYEQYF
TRBJ2-7,TRBD1,15,NA,TRBV28,TGTGCCAGCAGATATGATCAGGGGGATACCTACGAGCAGTACTTC,CASRYDQGDTYEQYF
TRBJ2-1,NA,11,few,TRBV20-1,TGCAGTGCTCTTCGGCTAGACGAGCAGTTCTTC,CSALRLDEQFF
TRBJ1-5,NA,19,NA,TRBV24-1,TGTGCCACCAGTGATTTGAGACAATTCCTATCTCTGAGCAATCAGCCCCAGCATTTT,CATSDLRQFLSLSNQPQHF
TRBJ2-7,NA,15,once,TRBV24-1,TGTGCCACCAGTGATCCCACGGAGGGTCCGCGCGAGCAGTACTTC,CATSDPTEGPREQYF
TRBJ2-3,NA,17,NA,TRBV27,TGTGCCAGCAGTGGGACCGGGGTCCACTCGAACACAGATACGCAGTATTTT,CASSGTGVHSNTDTQYF
TRBJ2-1,TRBD2,17,NA,TRBV14,TGTGCCAGCAGCCAAGTAACTGGCGGGAGGTTTTACAATGAGCAGTTCTTC,CASSQVTGGRFYNEQFF
TRBJ2-1,NA,16,NA,TRBV7-6,TGTGCCAGCAGCGGACCCCTCGGACTCGACTACAATGAGCAGTTCTTC,CASSGPLGLDYNEQFF
TRBJ1-2,NA,15,NA,TRBV7-2,TGTGCCAGCAGCCCATTCGGGGGGGGCTCGGATGGCTACACCTTC,CASSPFGGGSDGYTF
TRBJ2-2,NA,14,few,TRBV5-1,TGCGCCAGCAGCCGAGCAGCGAACACCGGGGAGCTGTTTTTT,CASSRAANTGELFF
TRBJ2-1,NA,15,NA,TRBV5-1,TGCGCCAGCAGCTTGGCCCCAGCTCAAGACGGTGAGCAGTTCTTC,CASSLAPAQDGEQFF
TRBJ2-3,TRBD2,15,few,TRBV5-1,TGCGCCAGCAGCCCCTGGACTAGCGTGCAAGATACGCAGTATTTT,CASSPWTSVQDTQYF
TRBJ2-1,TRBD2,15,NA,TRBV7-9,TGTGCCAGCGACTCGAGCGGGAAGTCTTACAATGAGCAGTTCTTC,CASDSSGKSYNEQFF
TRBJ1-5,NA,13,many,TRBV20-1,TGCAGTGCTAGAGTAGGGAGGGATCAGCCCCAGCATTTT,CSARVGRDQPQHF
TRBJ1-4,NA,15,NA,TRBV29-1,TGCAGCGCCCAGTCAGGGCCCACAACTAATGAAAAACTGTTTTTT,CSAQSGPTTNEKLFF
TRBJ1-1,NA,14,few,TRBV27,TGTGCCAGCAGGCCCGGCGGGGTGAACACTGAAGCTTTCTTT,CASRPGGVNTEAFF
TRBJ1-2,NA,14,NA,TRBV12-3/TRBV12-4,TGTGCCAGCAGCCTCCGGGTTACTGTCGACGGCTACACCTTC,CASSLRVTVDGYTF
TRBJ1-3,NA,14,NA,TRBV28,TGTGCCAGCAGGGACTCCGTCTCTGGAAACACCATATATTTT,CASRDSVSGNTIYF
TRBJ1-5,NA,15,few,TRBV5-1,TGCGCCAGCAGCCTCTTCGGGGAAAGCAATCAGCCCCAGCATTTT,CASSLFGESNQPQHF
TRBJ2-7,TRBD2,15,few,TRBV28,TGTGCCAGCAGGGACAGGGGACTAGCGGGACAAGAGCAGTACTTC,CASRDRGLAGQEQYF
TRBJ2-7,NA,18,NA,TRBV15,TGTGCCACCAGCAGAGCCCCCTCGTCGAGCAGCAACTCCTACGAGCAGTACTTC,CATSRAPSSSSNSYEQYF
TRBJ2-7,TRBD1,11,few,TRBV7-8,TGTGCCAGCAGCAACAGGGGCGAGCAGTACTTC,CASSNRGEQYF
TRBJ2-2,NA,17,NA,TRBV20-1,TGCAGTGCTAGAGATCCGGAAGGGATGTTGAGCACCGGGGAGCTGTTTTTT,CSARDPEGMLSTGELFF
TRBJ1-1,NA,14,many,TRBV6-1,TGTGCCAGCAATGAACCTGGGATGAACACTGAAGCTTTCTTT,CASNEPGMNTEAFF
TRBJ2-7,NA,11,NA,TRBV10-3,TGTGCCACCTTAGAGGGACGCGAGCAGTACTTC,CATLEGREQYF
TRBJ2-1,NA,15,few,TRBV11-3,TGTGCCAGCAGCCTAAGCCGGGGGTCCTACAATGAGCAGTTCTTC,CASSLSRGSYNEQFF
TRBJ1-1,NA,13,few,TRBV7-9,TGTGCCAGCAGCTCCACAAAGAACACTGAAGCTTTCTTT,CASSSTKNTEAFF